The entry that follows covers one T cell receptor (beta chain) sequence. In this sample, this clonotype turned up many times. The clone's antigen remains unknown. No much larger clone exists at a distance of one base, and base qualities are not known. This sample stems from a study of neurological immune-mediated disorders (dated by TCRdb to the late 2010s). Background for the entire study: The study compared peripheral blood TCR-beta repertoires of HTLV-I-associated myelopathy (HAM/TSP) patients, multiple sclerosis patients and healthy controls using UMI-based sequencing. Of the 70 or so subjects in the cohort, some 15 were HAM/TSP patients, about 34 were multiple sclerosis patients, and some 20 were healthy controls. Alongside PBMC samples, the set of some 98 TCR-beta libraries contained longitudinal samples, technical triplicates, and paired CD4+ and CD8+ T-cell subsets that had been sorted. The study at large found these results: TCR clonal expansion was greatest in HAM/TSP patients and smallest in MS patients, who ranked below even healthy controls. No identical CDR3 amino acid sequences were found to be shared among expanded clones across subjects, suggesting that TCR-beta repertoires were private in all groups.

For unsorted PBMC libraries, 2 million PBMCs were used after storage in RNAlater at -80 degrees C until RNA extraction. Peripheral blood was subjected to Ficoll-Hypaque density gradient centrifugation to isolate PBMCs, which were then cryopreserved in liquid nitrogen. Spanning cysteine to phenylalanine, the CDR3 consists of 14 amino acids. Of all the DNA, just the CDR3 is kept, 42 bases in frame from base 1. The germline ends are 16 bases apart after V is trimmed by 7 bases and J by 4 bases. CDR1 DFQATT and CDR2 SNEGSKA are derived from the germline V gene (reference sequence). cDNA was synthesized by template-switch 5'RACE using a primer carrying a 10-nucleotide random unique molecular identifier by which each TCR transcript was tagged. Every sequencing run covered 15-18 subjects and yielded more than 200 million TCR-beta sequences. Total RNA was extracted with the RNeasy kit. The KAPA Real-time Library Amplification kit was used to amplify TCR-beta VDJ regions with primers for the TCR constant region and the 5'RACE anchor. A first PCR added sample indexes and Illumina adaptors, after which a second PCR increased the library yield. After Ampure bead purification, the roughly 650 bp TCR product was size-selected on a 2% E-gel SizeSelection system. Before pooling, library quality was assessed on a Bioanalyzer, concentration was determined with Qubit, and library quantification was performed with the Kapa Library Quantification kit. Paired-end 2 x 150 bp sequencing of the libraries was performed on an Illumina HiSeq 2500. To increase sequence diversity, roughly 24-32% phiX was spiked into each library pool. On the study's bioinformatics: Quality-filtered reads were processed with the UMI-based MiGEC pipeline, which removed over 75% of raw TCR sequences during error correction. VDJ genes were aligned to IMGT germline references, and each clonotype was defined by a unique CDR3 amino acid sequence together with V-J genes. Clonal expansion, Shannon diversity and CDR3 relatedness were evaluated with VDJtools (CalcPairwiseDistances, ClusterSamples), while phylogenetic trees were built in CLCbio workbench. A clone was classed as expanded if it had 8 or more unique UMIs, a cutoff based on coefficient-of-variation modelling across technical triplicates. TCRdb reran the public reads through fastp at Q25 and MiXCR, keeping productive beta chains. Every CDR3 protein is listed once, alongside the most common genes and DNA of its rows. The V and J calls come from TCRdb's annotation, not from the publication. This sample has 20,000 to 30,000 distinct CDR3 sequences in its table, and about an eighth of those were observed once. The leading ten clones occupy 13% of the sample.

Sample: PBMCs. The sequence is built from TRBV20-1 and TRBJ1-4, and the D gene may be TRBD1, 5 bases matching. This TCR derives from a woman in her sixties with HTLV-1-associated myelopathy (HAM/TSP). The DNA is TGCAGTGTCGTTACAGGAAGGGGTAATGAAAAACTGTTTTTT. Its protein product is CSVVTGRGNEKLFF.